These 30 T cell receptor beta chains were sequenced from one sample in a study of blood T cells in healthy people across ages. A second PCR, run for roughly 7 to 11 cycles, used a sample-barcoded 5' primer plus a J-beta primer mix. TCRdb fed the 5' RACE reads into MiXCR, producing one record per CDR3 protein. The sample shows some 750,000 distinct CDR3 sequences, 22% of them seen only once. Sample: blood. Receptors were obtained from a man aged 70 or older in good health.

The chain recombines TRBV18 with TRBJ1-4; tentative D call: TRBD1 (6 bases). Germline-derived CDR1 and CDR2 are KGHSH and LQKENI. V was cut by 1 base and J by 6 bases, with 18 bases left in between. The CDR3 has 17 amino acids. The CDR3, as DNA: TGTGCCAGCTCACCACTTAACTCCGGGACACGGGATGAAAAACTGTTTTTT. Encoded protein: CASSPLNSGTRDEKLFF.

V usage is TRBV27 and J usage is TRBJ1-2; the D gene is possibly TRBD1 (6 bases). V gave up 0 bases and J gave up 4 bases, with 9 bases separating them. Germline CDR1 and CDR2: MNHEY and SMNVEV (reference sequence). This CDR3 is built from 14 residues. Written as DNA, the CDR3 is TGTGCCAGCAGTTTATCGAGGGGGGGCTATGGCTACACCTTC. It encodes CASSLSRGGYGYTF.

The CDR3 sequence is CASSYWGRGQPQHF. The CDR3, as DNA: TGTGCCAGCAGTTATTGGGGCAGGGGACAGCCCCAGCATTTT. This chain connects TRBV6-5 to TRBJ1-5, with D tentatively TRBD1 (6 bases). Germline V CDR1 and CDR2: MNHEY, SVGAGI. The CDR3 sequence is 14 residues long. Trimming took 3 bases from V and 7 from J, leaving 13 bases between them.

This clonotype occurred a few times. Relative to the germline gene, one junction end is altered; a read error may explain this. V and J are TRBV15 and TRBJ2-2; D possibly corresponds to TRBD1 (5 bases). The V gene's germline CDR1 is LNHNV and CDR2 YYDKDF (reference sequence). The CDR3 has 14 residues. DNA of the CDR3: TGTGCCACCCGCAGACAGACCCACACCGGGGAGCTGTTTTTT. Its translation is CATRRQTHTGELFF.

The V gene is TRBV12-3 or TRBV12-4, the J gene TRBJ2-7, with D perhaps matching TRBD1 (6 bases). The CDR3 has 16 residues. Trimming pared 6 bases from V and 2 bases from J, leaving 20 bases between. The CDR3: CASSLRGPGQTYEQYF. Written as DNA, the CDR3 is TGTGCCAGCAGCCTGAGAGGCCCCGGACAGACCTACGAGCAGTACTTC.

Only one count was recorded for this clonotype. The chain recombines TRBV14 with TRBJ2-1; D remains unclear. The CDR3 has 12 residues. Germline CDR1 is SGHDN and CDR2 is FVKESK. V gave up 4 bases and J gave up 9 bases, with 10 bases separating them. CDR3 nucleotides: TGTGCCAGCAGCCTGACGCTACTTGAGCAGTTCTTC. Amino acid sequence: CASSLTLLEQFF.

V is TRBV20-1 and J is TRBJ1-4; 10 positions agree with TRBD1. Germline V gene sequence: CDR1 DFQATT, CDR2 SNEGSKA (reference sequence). The CDR3 is made up of 15 amino acids. Trimming at V came to 0 bases and at J to 12 bases, leaving 10 bases not matched to a gene. CDR3 nucleotide sequence: TGCAGTGCTAGAGAGGGAAGACAGGGGGCACGCGAACTGTTTTTT. Translated, it gives CSAREGRQGARELFF.

This clonotype has just a few counts. The chain uses TRBV3-1 and TRBJ1-2, with unresolved D. The germline V gene has CDR1 LGHDT and CDR2 YNNKEL (reference sequence). Trimming removed 6 bases at V and 2 bases at J, with 16 bases between. This CDR3 contains 15 residues. CDR3 sequence reads: CASSYRARPNYGYTF. In nucleotides, the CDR3 is TGTGCCAGCAGTTACCGGGCCAGGCCCAACTATGGCTACACCTTC.

This clonotype appeared a few times. V usage is TRBV7-2 and J usage is TRBJ2-4; D perhaps matches TRBD2 (5 bases). The V and J ends lost 3 bases and 5 bases respectively, with 11 bases between them. The V gene's germline CDR1 is SGHTA and CDR2 FQGNSA. This CDR3 has 14 amino acids. CDR3 residues: CASSFPPEENIQYF. DNA of the CDR3: TGTGCCAGCAGCTTCCCTCCGGAGGAAAACATTCAGTACTTC.

This clonotype was seen a few times. This chain links TRBV6-5 with TRBJ2-1; D remains ambiguous. The CDR3 spans 14 residues. Trimming cost V 2 bases and J 2 bases, with 7 bases left between them. CDR1 MNHEY and CDR2 SVGAGI come from the germline V gene. The CDR3, as DNA: TGTGCCAGCAGTTACAGCCTTCCCTACAATGAGCAGTTCTTC. It translates to CASSYSLPYNEQFF.

The rearrangement links TRBV6-6 to TRBJ2-5; D is uncertain. Trimming removed 5 bases from V and 1 base from J, with 11 bases in between. Per germline, CDR1 MNHNY and CDR2 SVGAGI (reference sequence). The CDR3 length is 14 residues. DNA of the CDR3: TGTGCCAGCAGTCGGATACGGGTCCAAGAGACCCAGTACTTC. Amino acids: CASSRIRVQETQYF.

This clonotype was observed a handful of times. V and J are TRBV12-3 or TRBV12-4 and TRBJ2-2; 7 bases line up with TRBD1. Trimming at V came to 10 bases and at J to 0 bases, leaving 5 bases not matched to a gene. This CDR3 has 14 residues. Here the CDR3 DNA reads TGTGCCACCTTGACAGGGTCGAACACCGGGGAGCTGTTTTTT. This sequence encodes CATLTGSNTGELFF.

This clonotype was counted between two and nine times. The DNA for the CDR3 is TGCGCCAGCAGTGAGCCTAACACCTTTGGTGCCTATGGCTACACCTTC. As protein: CASSEPNTFGAYGYTF. The chain links TRBV10-2 to TRBJ1-2; D gene unclear. V was pared by 2 bases and J by 4 bases, with 17 bases between. Germline V gene data show CDR1 as WSHSY and CDR2 as SAAADI. The CDR3 runs to 16 residues.

The chain joins TRBV5-1 to TRBJ1-4; 7 bases are shared with TRBD1. The CDR3 loop spans 15 amino acids. Germline V gives CDR1 SGHRS, CDR2 YFSETQ. The V gene end was trimmed by 5 bases and the J gene end by 1 base; junction bases not matched to a gene: 5. In nucleotides, the CDR3 is TGCGCCAGCAGTCCAGGGGGATTAACTAATGAAAAACTGTTTTTT. It specifies CASSPGGLTNEKLFF.

The V call is TRBV20-1, the J call TRBJ2-1; no clear D. Trimming stripped 6 bases from V and 3 bases from J, with 18 bases between. CDR1 is DFQATT, CDR2 SNEGSKA, per germline (reference sequence). This CDR3 comprises 15 residues. This CDR3 reads CSATMGWASYNEQFF. For the CDR3, the DNA is TGCAGTGCCACGATGGGGTGGGCAAGCTACAATGAGCAGTTCTTC.

This chain connects TRBV20-1 to TRBJ2-1; possibly TRBD2 for D (10 bases). The CDR3 is 18 amino acids. V was clipped by 5 bases and J by 2 bases, with 25 bases between them. The germline gives CDR1 DFQATT, CDR2 SNEGSKA (reference sequence). The CDR3 DNA reads TGCAGTGCTGGGACAGGGTTGCTAGCGGGAGCGACCTACAATGAGCAGTTCTTC. It yields the protein CSAGTGLLAGATYNEQFF.

The V gene is TRBV20-1, the J gene TRBJ1-3; tentatively, D is TRBD1 (6 bases). Germline values: CDR1 DFQATT, CDR2 SNEGSKA (reference sequence). The CDR3 length is 15 residues. The V end was cut by 0 bases, the J end by 3 bases, with 12 bases between. CDR3 nucleotides: TGCAGTGCTAGAGATTTTAGGGGGGGTGGAAACACCATATATTTT. This encodes CSARDFRGGGNTIYF.

This clonotype was counted ten times or more. The J gene is TRBJ2-3, the V gene TRBV4-3; no reliable D call. V gave up 0 bases and J gave up 4 bases, with 11 bases separating them. Germline V CDR1 and CDR2: LGHNA, YSLEER. CDR3 length equals 15 residues. CDR3 loop: CASSQDIGSPDTQYF. The CDR3, as DNA: TGCGCCAGCAGCCAAGATATCGGCAGCCCAGATACGCAGTATTTT.

The CDR3 loop reads CSARQGTFTGELFF. CDR3 coding DNA: TGCAGTGCTAGGCAAGGGACCTTCACCGGGGAGCTGTTTTTT. This rearrangement joins TRBV20-1 to TRBJ2-2, with D tentatively TRBD1 or TRBD2 (5 bases each). Looked up from germline, CDR1 is DFQATT and CDR2 is SNEGSKA (reference sequence). V lost 3 bases and J lost 4, with 12 bases in between. The CDR3 totals 14 residues.

This clonotype was seen a handful of times. This chain connects TRBV2 to TRBJ2-3; no firm D call. The CDR3 extends over 15 amino acids. The germline gives CDR1 SNHLY, CDR2 FYNNEI. The V end was cut by 7 bases, the J end by 4 bases, with 18 bases between. The CDR3: CASTANGFLPDTQYF. In DNA form, the CDR3 reads TGTGCCAGCACCGCTAACGGTTTCCTACCAGATACGCAGTATTTT.

This clonotype was detected only a few times. This chain uses TRBV7-9 with TRBJ2-7; a weak D match, TRBD1 (6 bases). V was pared by 5 bases and J by 5 bases, with 16 bases between. The germline gives CDR1 SEHNR, CDR2 FQNEAQ (reference sequence). This CDR3 region has 14 residues. The CDR3 sequence: CASSRGQNPDEQYV. CDR3 nucleotide sequence: TGTGCCAGCAGCCGCGGACAGAACCCTGACGAGCAGTACGTC.

The V gene is TRBV29-1, the J gene TRBJ1-1; D may be TRBD1 (5 bases). V was clipped by 8 bases and J by 4 bases, with 17 bases between them. Germline V CDR1 and CDR2: SQVTM, ANQGSEA. This CDR3 has 13 amino acids. The CDR3 protein is CSSWGGPGTEAFF. The CDR3, as DNA: TGCAGCTCATGGGGCGGGCCTGGCACTGAAGCTTTCTTT.

This clonotype was counted a few times. J is TRBJ2-1 and V is TRBV20-1, with D unclear. The CDR3 has 13 residues. Germline CDR1 reads DFQATT; CDR2 reads SNEGSKA (reference sequence). V lost 3 bases and J lost 0, with 6 bases in between. The CDR3, as DNA: TGCAGTGCTAGCTCACGCTCCTACAATGAGCAGTTCTTC. The encoded protein is CSASSRSYNEQFF.

The gene calls are TRBV7-3 and TRBJ2-1, with D maybe TRBD1 (5 bases). V lost 1 base and J lost 10, with 8 bases in between. This CDR3 spans 12 amino acids. Germline V gives CDR1 SGHTA, CDR2 FQGTGA. CDR3 DNA: TGTGCCAGCAGCTTAATGCAGGGCGAGCAGTTCTTC. Its translation: CASSLMQGEQFF.

This clonotype was detected only a few times. V gene TRBV20-1 combines with J gene TRBJ2-2; TRBD2 matches at 13 bases. Germline trimming cut 1 base from V and 4 bases from J; bases unmatched to any gene: 6. The CDR3 totals 17 residues. Germline loops: CDR1 DFQATT, CDR2 SNEGSKA (reference sequence). The CDR3 is CSARGGLAGVSTGELFF. The CDR3 DNA reads TGCAGTGCTAGAGGCGGACTAGCGGGAGTTAGCACCGGGGAGCTGTTTTTT.

The V and J genes are TRBV29-1 and TRBJ1-3, with a tentative D call TRBD1 (5 bases). CDR1 is SQVTM, CDR2 ANQGSEA, per germline. V lost 3 bases to trimming and J lost 0 bases, with 6 bases between them. The CDR3 is 13 residues long. CDR3 nucleotide sequence: TGCAGCGTTGACAGGGTCTCTGGAAACACCATATATTTT. It translates to CSVDRVSGNTIYF.

The chain has TRBV5-1 and TRBJ2-5; D could derive from TRBD1 or TRBD2 (6 bases each). From germline, CDR1 is SGHRS and CDR2 YFSETQ. CDR3 size: 14 residues. Deletions cut 6 bases from V and 5 bases from J, with 17 bases between. CDR3 residues: CASNLGGPGETQYF. CDR3 bases: TGCGCCAGCAACCTGGGGGGCCCAGGGGAGACCCAGTACTTC.

This clonotype has a handful of counts. The V gene is TRBV6-4, the J gene TRBJ2-2; D gene unclear. V was shortened by 0 bases and J by 3 bases, with 2 bases between the two germline ends. CDR1 and CDR2 from the germline V gene are MRHNA and SNTAGT. The CDR3 runs to 13 residues. The CDR3 nucleotides are TGTGCCAGCAGTGACTCTCACACCGGGGAGCTGTTTTTT. Its translation is CASSDSHTGELFF.

This clonotype was counted a few times. CDR3 sequence reads: CASSQDTSPGPQYF. As DNA, the CDR3 is TGCGCCAGCAGCCAAGATACGTCTCCGGGACCCCAGTACTTC. The chain is built from TRBV4-1 and TRBJ2-5; possibly TRBD1 or TRBD2 for D (5 bases each). The ends were cut back, 0 bases at V and 9 bases at J, with 14 bases in the middle. Germline CDR1 reads MGHRA; CDR2 reads YSYEKL. The CDR3 totals 14 residues.

V usage is TRBV12-3 or TRBV12-4 and J usage is TRBJ2-3; 12 bases align to TRBD1. The CDR3 is 17 amino acids. V lost 3 bases and J lost 5; bases outside the gene matches: 9. CDR3 amino acids: CASSFGTGGNSGDTQYF. CDR3 in DNA: TGTGCCAGCAGTTTTGGGACAGGGGGCAATTCGGGAGATACGCAGTATTTT.